This T cell receptor (beta chain) derives from a study of blood T cell repertoires in COVID-19 (dated by TCRdb to about 2020). Study-level background: The collaborator samples originated in the United States, Italy and Spain and spanned the acute and convalescent phases of COVID-19. The sample metadata nearly always contained a de-identified subject ID, COVID-19 status, age in years and sex. Deeply sampled blood TCRbeta repertoires from subjects exposed to, actively infected with, or recovered from COVID-19 were included in the dataset. Samples were obtained from the ongoing ImmuneRACE study (first 160 participants) and from 1,200 or so subjects provided by 6 global collaborators. The repertoires were released in a freely available public database intended as a resource for research on the immune response to SARS-CoV-2. The prospective study material was composed of cDNA or gDNA derived from T cells, B-cell-depleted T cells, or PBMCs. HLA class I and class II types, where available, came from metadata supplied by the sample provider rather than from assay-based typing. What the authors observed across the whole study: Clinical and demographic metadata were provided uncurated, with the amount varying by source and participant.

In Seattle, one collaborating source enrolled patients while the infection was active and tracked those patients longitudinally over the course of disease. Whole blood was collected in K2EDTA tubes by collaborating institutions according to the institutions' own protocols. Collaborator samples were shipped for TCRbeta analysis as frozen whole blood, isolated PBMCs, or DNA extracted from either sample type. TCRbeta CDR3 regions were amplified from genomic DNA by means of the immunoSEQ Assay, a bias-controlled multiplex PCR. Under the source paper's analysis protocol: The number of nucleated cells in each sample was estimated from the amplification of reference gene primers within the assay. To quantify the absolute abundance of each unique TCRbeta CDR3 rearrangement, sequence reads were collapsed and filtered. For each sample, productive Simpson clonality was calculated by taking the square root of Simpson's diversity index across productive rearrangements. TCRdb limited this immuneACCESS table to in-frame rearrangements with V and J called. A share of clones is missing; checked studies link under half to unresolved V genes, and the rest is unexplained. D and trimming were read from the DNA, whereas the V and J calls and clone size are those reported in that table. This sample is represented by 200,000 to 250,000 clones; 83% of them were singletons. The ten largest account for 1.3% of the sample.

CDR1 and CDR2 are read off the germline V gene (reference sequence) as LNHDA and SQIVND. V is cut by 7 bases and J by 5 bases, and the space between the germline ends is 11 bases. Spanning cysteine to phenylalanine, the CDR3 consists of 12 amino acids. Here the CDR3 DNA is all that survives: 36 bases in frame from base 1. As for this clone: The antigen it binds to is not known. No qualities accompany the bases; no much larger clone lies one base away.

The sequence is built from TRBV19 and TRBJ1-1; the D region possibly corresponds to TRBD1 (6 bases align). Material: peripheral blood. This receptor was obtained from a woman aged 25-40 years with COVID-19, enrolled during active disease. The bases read TGTGCCAGTAACAGGGCTGAGACTGAAGCTTTCTTT. Its amino acids are CASNRAETEAFF.